These 28 T cell receptor beta chains originate from one sample sequenced in a study of T cell changes during pregnancy in multiple sclerosis. Assay: immunoSEQ multiplex PCR; the TCRdb copy retains only in-frame clones and omits some. Here the sample spans approximately 25,000 clones, more than 70% being singletons. Sequenced material: CD4+ T cells from peripheral blood mononuclear cells, taken in the first trimester of pregnancy. Receptors were obtained from a female donor in good health, enrolled as a control in a pregnancy study.

The chain recombines TRBV6-5 with TRBJ1-3; the D is unclear. Germline V gives CDR1 MNHEY, CDR2 SVGAGI. Trimming stripped 4 bases from V and 7 bases from J, with 20 bases between. This CDR3 is 16 amino acids long. The CDR3 DNA follows: TGTGCCAGCAGTTCCGGCCGACTAGGATTGAGGAACACCATATATTTT. It is translated as CASSSGRLGLRNTIYF.

The chain has TRBV5-1 and TRBJ2-5; a possible D gene is TRBD2 (5 bases). There are 14 residues in the CDR3. The germline CDR1 and CDR2 sequences are SGHRS and YFSETQ. The V and J ends lost 0 bases and 3 bases respectively, with 9 bases between them. The CDR3 DNA is TGCGCCAGCAGCTTGGCCTACGGGAAAGAGACCCAGTACTTC. Translation: CASSLAYGKETQYF.

V is TRBV19 and J is TRBJ1-2, with 7 bases identical to TRBD1. The V segment lost 2 bases and the J segment 6 bases; nucleotides outside the gene matches: 12. From germline, CDR1 is LNHDA and CDR2 SQIVND (reference sequence). This CDR3 has 16 residues. In DNA, the CDR3 is TGTGCCAGTAGTATAATATTCGGGACAGCAAACCATGGCTACACCTTC. Protein: CASSIIFGTANHGYTF. Combining the CDR3 with reference TRBV19 and TRBJ1-2 gives the whole variable domain DGGITQSPKYLFRKEGQNVTLSCEQNLNHDAMYWYRQDPGQGLRLIYYSQIVNDFQKGDIAEGYSVSREKKESFPLTVTSAQKNPTAFYLCASSIIFGTANHGYTFGSGTRLTVV.

The chain has TRBV2 and TRBJ1-2; tentative D call: TRBD1 (6 bases). Trimming pared 6 bases from V and 4 bases from J, leaving 15 bases between. Germline V gene data show CDR1 as SNHLY and CDR2 as FYNNEI. There are 14 residues in the CDR3. Here the CDR3 DNA reads TGTGCCAGCAGACTTGGACAGACGACCTATGGCTACACCTTC. It translates to CASRLGQTTYGYTF.

DNA for the CDR3: TGTGCCAGCAGTTTACGTGTCAGGGGGCGCGTCAATCAGCCCCAGCATTTT. Its protein is CASSLRVRGRVNQPQHF. V gene TRBV28 combines with J gene TRBJ1-5, with TRBD1 identical over 8 bases. J gave up 3 bases and V 2 bases, and 9 bases lay outside the gene matches. CDR3 length equals 17 residues. Looked up from germline, CDR1 is MDHEN and CDR2 is SYDVKM.

This chain uses TRBV9 with TRBJ2-5, with D perhaps TRBD2 (5 bases). This CDR3 has 13 amino acids. CDR1 is SGDLS and CDR2 is YYNGEE in the germline V gene. V was trimmed by 0 bases and J by 3 bases, leaving 6 bases between them. The CDR3 region is CASSVGLKETQYF. The CDR3 DNA follows: TGTGCCAGCAGCGTAGGACTAAAAGAGACCCAGTACTTC. Using reference TRBV9 and TRBJ2-5 for the parts outside the CDR3, the full variable domain is DSGVTQTPKHLITATGQRVTLRCSPRSGDLSVYWYQQSLDQGLQFLIQYYNGEERAKGNILERFSAQQFPDLHSELNLSSLELGDSALYFCASSVGLKETQYFGPGTRLLVL.

The V and J genes are TRBV18 and TRBJ2-1, with 8 bases matching TRBD2. The CDR3 sequence is 16 residues long. With 3 bases clipped from V and 2 bases from J, the junction kept 6 bases outside the gene matches. Germline V lookup: CDR1 KGHSH, CDR2 LQKENI. As DNA, the CDR3 is TGTGCCAGCTCACCGGGTGCGGGGGGTACCTACAATGAGCAGTTCTTC. This gives the protein CASSPGAGGTYNEQFF. The variable domain in full, with the rest retrieved from reference TRBV18 and TRBJ2-1, is NAGVMQNPRHLVRRRGQEARLRCSPMKGHSHVYWYRQLPEEGLKFMVYLQKENIIDESGMPKERFSAEFPKEGPSILRIQQVVRGDSAAYFCASSPGAGGTYNEQFFGPGTRLTVL.

This clone turned up a few times. V and J are TRBV5-1 and TRBJ2-1, with 9 nucleotides matching TRBD2. The V gene end was trimmed by 3 bases and the J gene end by 7 bases; junction bases not matched to a gene: 8. Germline CDR1 and CDR2: SGHRS and YFSETQ. The CDR3 runs 15 residues. CDR3 sequence: CASSSLIAGVNEQFF. The CDR3 DNA reads as TGCGCCAGCAGCTCTTTAATAGCGGGGGTAAATGAGCAGTTCTTC.

The chain employs TRBV4-2 and TRBJ2-3, with a tentative D call TRBD1 (6 bases). Germline CDR1 and CDR2: LGHNA and YNFKEQ. The CDR3 consists of 13 residues. The V gene lost 6 bases and the J gene lost 5 bases, with 12 bases spanning the gap. CDR3 sequence reads: CASRDVRGDTQYF. DNA of the CDR3: TGTGCCAGCAGAGACGTCAGGGGAGATACGCAGTATTTT.

The rearrangement links TRBV6-5 to TRBJ1-2, with D uncertain. V was clipped by 0 bases and J by 3 bases, with 8 bases between them. CDR1 is MNHEY, CDR2 SVGAGI, per germline. This CDR3 is built from 14 residues. The CDR3 DNA sequence: TGTGCCAGCAGTTACTCCTTCAGCGACTATGGCTACACCTTC. Protein sequence: CASSYSFSDYGYTF.

The CDR3 DNA reads TGTGCCAGCAGCTTTAGCGGACCCTCCACAGATACGCAGTATTTT. Translated, it gives CASSFSGPSTDTQYF. This chain links TRBV7-2 with TRBJ2-3; the D gene is possibly TRBD2 (6 bases). V was trimmed by 3 bases and J by 2 bases, leaving 12 bases between them. This CDR3 contains 15 residues. Germline lookup yields CDR1 SGHTA and CDR2 FQGNSA. The full variable domain, with the rest looked up from reference TRBV7-2 and TRBJ2-3, is GAGVSQSPSNKVTEKGKDVELRCDPISGHTALYWYRQSLGQGLEFLIYFQGNSAPDKSGLPSDRFSAERTGGSVSTLTIQRTQQEDSAVYLCASSFSGPSTDTQYFGPGTRLTVL.

The chain is built from TRBV5-4 and TRBJ2-3; 8 nucleotides match TRBD2. The CDR3 covers 15 residues. The V segment lost 0 bases and the J segment 4 bases; nucleotides outside the gene matches: 4. CDR1 is SGHNT and CDR2 is YYREEE in the germline V gene (reference sequence). The chain's CDR3 is CASSLVVAGPDTQYF. In nucleotides, the CDR3 is TGTGCCAGCAGCTTGGTAGTAGCGGGACCAGATACGCAGTATTTT.

This clone appeared once. This chain joins TRBV6-1 and TRBJ1-2; no firm D call. The CDR3 consists of 20 residues. Trimming cost V 1 base and J 5 bases, with 29 bases left between them. Germline CDR1 MNHNS, CDR2 SASEGT. The CDR3 DNA sequence: TGTGCCAGCAGTGAAGAGCCACCGTTCCTAGCGGGTTCCCAATTATATGGCTACACCTTC. It codes for CASSEEPPFLAGSQLYGYTF.

This sequence joins TRBV7-9 and TRBJ2-3; the match to TRBD2 covers 9 bases. This CDR3 spans 16 amino acids. Looked up from germline, CDR1 is SEHNR and CDR2 is FQNEAQ (reference sequence). Germline trimming cut 5 bases from V and 7 bases from J; bases unmatched to any gene: 13. The CDR3 is CASSARAREGRNTQYF. In DNA form, the CDR3 reads TGTGCCAGCAGCGCCCGCGCGCGGGAGGGCCGGAATACGCAGTATTTT.

The chain joins TRBV27 to TRBJ2-7, with TRBD1 identical over 12 bases. Germline-derived CDR1 and CDR2 are MNHEY and SMNVEV (reference sequence). V shed 4 bases, J shed 7 bases, and the junction held 8 bases outside the gene matches. This CDR3 contains 15 residues. In DNA, the CDR3 is TGTGCCAGCAGTTCAGGCCGGGACAGGGGGCGTGAGCAGTACTTC. The encoded protein is CASSSGRDRGREQYF.

The V gene is TRBV11-2, the J gene TRBJ2-3, with 14 bases fitting TRBD2. The CDR3 loop spans 16 amino acids. Trimming cost V 4 bases and J 3 bases; bases outside gene matches: 3. Germline V gene lookup returns CDR1 SGHAT and CDR2 FQNNGV. The CDR3 protein is CASSSGLAGGTDTQYF. CDR3 DNA: TGTGCCAGCAGCTCCGGACTAGCGGGAGGAACAGATACGCAGTATTTT.

V gene TRBV10-3 combines with J gene TRBJ1-1, with a tentative D call TRBD1 (6 bases). The CDR3 runs to 14 residues. Looked up from germline, CDR1 is ENHRY and CDR2 is SYGVKD. V lost 6 bases and J lost 5, with 16 bases in between. CDR3 residues: CAIRQGGDMTEAFF. In DNA, the CDR3 is TGTGCCATCAGACAGGGTGGAGATATGACTGAAGCTTTCTTT.

The chain couples TRBV18 to TRBJ1-3, with a weak D call TRBD1 (5 bases). Trimming took off 0 bases at V and 4 bases at J, with 10 bases between the two ends. The CDR3 contains 15 residues. Germline CDR1 reads KGHSH; CDR2 reads LQKENI. The CDR3 coding sequence is TGTGCCAGCTCACCACCGCAGGGAGGAGGAAACACCATATATTTT. It is translated as CASSPPQGGGNTIYF.

Written as DNA, the CDR3 is TGCGCCAGCAGCTTGGTAGGAGCACTAGCACGCAATGAGCAGTTCTTC. Translating it yields CASSLVGALARNEQFF. This sequence joins TRBV5-1 and TRBJ2-1; D possibly corresponds to TRBD2 (6 bases). V was clipped by 0 bases and J by 6 bases, with 16 bases between them. The CDR3 totals 16 residues. CDR1 and CDR2 from the germline V gene are SGHRS and YFSETQ.

The V gene is TRBV19, the J gene TRBJ2-1; TRBD2 agrees at 9 bases. Germline V gene lookup returns CDR1 LNHDA and CDR2 SQIVND (reference sequence). The CDR3 loop spans 17 amino acids. V was pared by 3 bases and J by 5 bases, with 11 bases of the junction left unmatched. CDR3 coding DNA: TGTGCCAGTAGTATTAATAGCGGGAGAGATCGCCACAATGAGCAGTTCTTC. This translates into CASSINSGRDRHNEQFF.

The rearrangement joins TRBV2 to TRBJ2-2; 8 bases agree with TRBD2. V dropped 1 base and J dropped 9; count of bases not matched to a gene: 7. From germline, CDR1 is SNHLY and CDR2 FYNNEI. This CDR3 is built from 15 residues. This chain's CDR3 is CASSEEAGGPRELFF. The CDR3 DNA reads as TGTGCCAGCAGTGAAGAGGCGGGAGGACCCCGGGAGCTGTTTTTT.

The chain joins TRBV14 to TRBJ2-7; 13 bases align to TRBD2. This CDR3 contains 15 residues. Germline lookup yields CDR1 SGHDN and CDR2 FVKESK. Trimming at V came to 3 bases and at J to 8 bases, leaving 7 bases not matched to a gene. The CDR3 here is CASSHSGLAGVKQYF. The CDR3 DNA reads as TGTGCCAGCAGCCACAGCGGACTAGCGGGAGTAAAGCAGTACTTC.

This rearrangement joins TRBV9 to TRBJ2-3; D not resolved. The germline CDR1 and CDR2 sequences are SGDLS and YYNGEE. V lost 4 bases and J lost 2, with 8 bases in between. This CDR3 is 13 amino acids long. CDR3 DNA sequence: TGTGCCAGCAGCTTCAGGTACACAGATACGCAGTATTTT. Translating gives CASSFRYTDTQYF.

The rearrangement joins TRBV30 to TRBJ1-2, with D uncertain. Germline V gives CDR1 GTSNPN, CDR2 SVGIG (reference sequence). This CDR3 comprises 10 residues. The V end lost 2 bases, the J end lost 7 bases, and 5 bases lay between the germline ends. This CDR3 reads CAWSNIGYTF. The CDR3 nucleotides are TGTGCCTGGAGTAATATTGGCTACACCTTC.

V and J are TRBV28 and TRBJ2-5; TRBD1 aligns across 8 bases. The trim removed 5 bases at V and 5 bases at J, leaving 10 bases unmatched. CDR3 size: 15 residues. CDR1 is MDHEN, CDR2 SYDVKM, per germline. CDR3 protein: CASSPTGTGYETQYF. CDR3 nucleotides: TGTGCCAGCAGTCCTACCGGGACAGGCTACGAGACCCAGTACTTC.

This clone was found a few times. The rearrangement links TRBV6-5 to TRBJ2-7; TRBD1 aligns across 9 bases. The CDR3 length is 15 residues. Germline-derived CDR1 and CDR2 are MNHEY and SVGAGI. V shed 2 bases and J 1 base; nucleotides not matched to a gene: 3. CDR3 in amino acids: CASSYVGTGSYEQYF. Here the CDR3 DNA reads TGTGCCAGCAGTTACGTAGGGACAGGGTCCTACGAGCAGTACTTC.

The chain joins TRBV2 to TRBJ2-7; 9 bases match TRBD2. V was pared by 6 bases and J by 5 bases, with 14 bases of the junction left unmatched. The V gene's germline CDR1 is SNHLY and CDR2 FYNNEI. This CDR3 region has 16 residues. The CDR3 region has the DNA TGTGCCAGCAGCCTCGAGATAGCGGGAGCGTACAACGAGCAGTACTTC. Protein product: CASSLEIAGAYNEQYF.

This chain links TRBV28 with TRBJ1-2; 7 bases map to TRBD1. The J segment lost 8 bases and the V segment lost 7 bases, leaving 13 bases of the junction unmatched. This CDR3 spans 14 amino acids. Germline CDR1 reads MDHEN; CDR2 reads SYDVKM. The CDR3 reads CASITGGGAGGYTF. The CDR3 DNA reads TGTGCCAGCATAACTGGAGGGGGCGCCGGGGGCTACACCTTC.